The rows below give T cell receptor beta chains drawn from one sample of a study of PD-L1 blockade in urothelial cancer. Method: immunoSEQ multiplex PCR; TCRdb's copy keeps in-frame clones and lacks some. The table lists fewer than 90,000 clones, around 93% of them singletons. The starting material was PBMCs, obtained around atezolizumab (anti-PD-L1) treatment. All receptors come from a woman older than 75 with urothelial cancer. Both conserved end residues are part of each CDR3. D genes are given only for firm matches. The size entry is marked missing in some rows and otherwise reads once, few, many or a size class.

v_call	d_call	j_call	cdr3_length	clone_size	cdr3_aa	cdr3_nt
TRBV6-1	TRBD1	TRBJ1-2	13	-	CASSEASGGGYTF	TGTGCCAGCAGTGAAGCCTCAGGGGGAGGCTACACCTTC
TRBV28	-	TRBJ2-1	14	-	CASRKQGGYNEQFF	TGTGCCAGCAGGAAGCAGGGGGGCTACAATGAGCAGTTCTTC
TRBV6-4	TRBD1	TRBJ2-6	16	-	CASSGQGSAGANVLTF	TGTGCCAGCAGCGGACAGGGATCAGCTGGGGCCAACGTCCTGACTTTC
TRBV7-9	-	TRBJ2-1	12	once	CASSLGYSEQFF	TGTGCCAGCAGCTTAGGATACTCCGAGCAGTTCTTC
TRBV7-9	-	TRBJ2-7	14	-	CASSFWASSHEQYF	TGTGCCAGCAGCTTCTGGGCTAGCTCCCACGAGCAGTACTTC
TRBV19	-	TRBJ1-2	15	-	CASSIDINRVDGYTF	TGTGCCAGTAGTATAGACATCAACAGGGTCGATGGCTACACCTTC
TRBV7-9	-	TRBJ2-7	14	once	CAGDLEGSFHEQYF	TGTGCCGGAGACCTAGAAGGTAGTTTCCACGAGCAGTACTTC
TRBV9	-	TRBJ1-5	15	-	CASSVGGGEDQPQHF	TGTGCCAGCAGCGTAGGAGGGGGGGAGGATCAGCCCCAGCATTTT
TRBV9	TRBD2	TRBJ2-5	15	-	CASSVAGGPRETQYF	TGTGCCAGCAGCGTAGCGGGAGGGCCTAGGGAGACCCAGTACTTC
TRBV15	TRBD1	TRBJ1-1	18	-	CATSRGRRQGLSDPEAFF	TGTGCCACCAGCAGAGGCCGAAGACAGGGCCTTTCTGACCCTGAAGCTTTCTTT
TRBV5-4	TRBD1	TRBJ2-5	15	-	CASSLDRVGQETQYF	TGTGCCAGCAGCCTGGACAGGGTGGGCCAGGAGACCCAGTACTTC
TRBV4-1	TRBD2	TRBJ2-1	17	-	CASSQQTRAGAYNEQFF	TGCGCCAGCAGCCAACAGACTAGAGCGGGAGCTTACAATGAGCAGTTCTTC
TRBV28	TRBD2	TRBJ2-2	15	-	CASSPIGGDTGELFF	TGTGCCAGCAGTCCTATTGGGGGGGATACCGGGGAGCTGTTTTTT
TRBV19	TRBD2	TRBJ2-7	14	-	CASSAGLAGYEQYF	TGTGCCAGTAGTGCGGGACTAGCGGGATACGAGCAGTACTTC
TRBV4-1	-	TRBJ2-7	15	-	CASSQGLAERYEQYF	TGCGCCAGCAGCCAGGGATTAGCGGAACGCTACGAGCAGTACTTC
TRBV19	TRBD1	TRBJ2-7	13	-	CASSGGQAPWQYF	TGTGCCAGTAGTGGAGGACAGGCCCCGTGGCAGTACTTC
TRBV19	-	TRBJ1-2	13	once	CASSIQGNYGYTF	TGTGCCAGTAGTATTCAGGGGAACTATGGCTACACCTTC
TRBV7-3	TRBD2	TRBJ2-2	15	-	CASSLLAGGDGELFF	TGTGCCAGCAGCTTATTGGCGGGAGGGGACGGGGAGCTGTTTTTT
TRBV28	-	TRBJ2-1	14	-	CAIAGSGGGGEQFF	TGTGCCATAGCCGGTAGTGGGGGCGGGGGTGAGCAGTTCTTC
TRBV9	-	TRBJ1-2	13	-	CASSANMDYGYTF	TGTGCCAGCAGCGCTAATATGGACTATGGCTACACCTTC
TRBV5-1	TRBD1	TRBJ2-5	16	-	CASSVDRVSSGETQYF	TGCGCCAGCAGCGTGGACAGGGTGTCGTCGGGCGAGACCCAGTACTTC
TRBV18	-	TRBJ1-5	13	-	CASSSGGDQPQHF	TGTGCCAGCTCATCCGGGGGGGATCAGCCCCAGCATTTT
TRBV15	TRBD1	TRBJ1-1	14	-	CAISADRANTEAFF	TGTGCCATCTCAGCCGACAGGGCAAACACTGAAGCTTTCTTT